Shown below are 30 T cell receptor beta chains from a single sample sequenced in a study of control samples from healthy donors and cancer patients. The assay was immunoSEQ multiplex PCR, and TCRdb's table has in-frame clones only and misses some. Here the sample spans over 90,000 clones, 90% to 95% being singletons. Sequenced input: blood. All receptors come from a woman aged 18-29 years in good health.

This rearrangement joins TRBV15 to TRBJ1-5; D is ambiguous. The CDR3 length is 13 residues. Germline lookup yields CDR1 LNHNV and CDR2 YYDKDF (reference sequence). The V end was cut by 8 bases, the J end by 9 bases, with 17 bases between. The CDR3 DNA reads TGTGCCACCTCCCCGGCAGTTAAAGGGCCCCAGCATTTT. It codes for CATSPAVKGPQHF.

The chain links TRBV5-1 to TRBJ2-1, with 9 bases that match TRBD2. Germline assignment: CDR1 SGHRS and CDR2 YFSETQ. The junction had 0 bases not matched to a gene; V was cut back by 0 bases and J by 2 bases. This CDR3 contains 15 residues. CDR3 coding DNA: TGCGCCAGCAGCTTGGAGCGGGGGGCCTACAATGAGCAGTTCTTC. Translated: CASSLERGAYNEQFF.

The chain carries TRBV19 and TRBJ2-7, with D unresolved. Germline V lookup: CDR1 LNHDA, CDR2 SQIVND (reference sequence). This CDR3 has 13 residues. V was pared by 8 bases and J by 0 bases, with 11 bases between. CDR3 nucleotide sequence: TGTGCCAGTGGTCACCCTCCCTCCTACGAGCAGTACTTC. This sequence encodes CASGHPPSYEQYF. The full variable domain, rest sourced from reference TRBV19 and TRBJ2-7, is DGGITQSPKYLFRKEGQNVTLSCEQNLNHDAMYWYRQDPGQGLRLIYYSQIVNDFQKGDIAEGYSVSREKKESFPLTVTSAQKNPTAFYLCASGHPPSYEQYFGPGTRLTVT.

This chain uses TRBV6-5 with TRBJ2-7, with D perhaps TRBD2 (5 bases). The V and J ends lost 1 base and 1 base respectively, with 8 bases between them. The CDR3 is 14 residues long. In germline, CDR1 is MNHEY, CDR2 SVGAGI. In DNA form, the CDR3 reads TGTGCCAGCAGTTACTTAGGCGGGTCCTACGAGCAGTACTTC. Its protein is CASSYLGGSYEQYF.

The chain carries TRBV4-2 and TRBJ2-3; D may be TRBD2 (5 bases). Trimming cost V 4 bases and J 1 base, with 6 bases left between them. The CDR3 is made up of 13 amino acids. The germline V gene has CDR1 LGHNA and CDR2 YNFKEQ. The CDR3, as DNA: TGTGCCAGCAGCCCCGGGGGCACAGATACGCAGTATTTT. Translation gives CASSPGGTDTQYF.

V usage is TRBV5-1 and J usage is TRBJ1-1, with no clear D. Per the germline V gene, CDR1 is SGHRS and CDR2 is YFSETQ. Trimming removed 0 bases from V and 3 bases from J, with 18 bases in between. CDR3 length: 17 residues. The CDR3, as DNA: TGCGCCAGCAGCTTGGCCAGGAGTGGTTTACGGGACACTGAAGCTTTCTTT. It codes for CASSLARSGLRDTEAFF.

The chain recombines TRBV7-9 with TRBJ1-6; TRBD1 might be the D (5 bases). Trimming took 5 bases from V and 7 from J, leaving 18 bases between them. CDR1 and CDR2 (germline): SEHNR, FQNEAQ (reference sequence). The CDR3 has 16 amino acids. CDR3 residues: CASSLDGQGGNSPLHF. In DNA form, the CDR3 reads TGTGCCAGCAGCCTGGACGGGCAGGGAGGCAATTCACCCCTCCACTTT.

The rearrangement uses TRBV6-2 or TRBV6-3 and TRBJ2-3; the D gene is possibly TRBD2 (6 bases). With 2 bases removed from V and 6 bases from J, the gap between germline ends came to 18 bases. Germline V CDR1 and CDR2: MNHEY, SVGEGT. The CDR3 consists of 16 residues. The CDR3 loop is CASSYGAGYPSDTQYF. As DNA, the CDR3 is TGTGCCAGCAGTTACGGGGCGGGGTATCCCTCGGATACGCAGTATTTT.

The chain recombines TRBV11-2 with TRBJ2-7; D is uncertain. This CDR3 is built from 13 residues. Per the germline V gene, CDR1 is SGHAT and CDR2 is FQNNGV. Trimming took 5 bases from V and 2 from J, leaving 10 bases between them. CDR3 sequence: CASSPRSPYEQYF. Written as DNA, the CDR3 is TGTGCCAGCAGCCCTCGATCCCCCTACGAGCAGTACTTC.

This chain links TRBV15 with TRBJ2-6; D remains ambiguous. The V gene's germline CDR1 is LNHNV and CDR2 YYDKDF (reference sequence). This CDR3 is 15 amino acids long. V lost 3 bases and J lost 3, with 9 bases in between. CDR3 residues: CATSSLGGGANVLTF. CDR3 DNA sequence: TGTGCCACCAGCAGCCTCGGTGGTGGGGCCAACGTCCTGACTTTC.

This CDR3 reads CASSHRTGDPGNTIYF. In DNA form, the CDR3 reads TGCGCCAGCAGCCATCGCACAGGGGACCCTGGAAACACCATATATTTT. The chain links TRBV4-1 to TRBJ1-3, with 7 bases identical to TRBD1. Trimming at V came to 3 bases and at J to 2 bases, leaving 7 bases not matched to a gene. Per germline, CDR1 MGHRA and CDR2 YSYEKL. The CDR3 runs 16 residues.

This chain joins TRBV4-3 and TRBJ2-5; 10 bases align to TRBD2. CDR1 and CDR2 (germline): LGHNA, YSLEER. The J segment lost 4 bases and the V segment lost 3 bases, leaving 17 bases of the junction unmatched. This CDR3 is built from 19 residues. In DNA form, the CDR3 reads TGCGCCAGCAGCCACAACTTTAACCCGGGACTAGCGTCCCCAGAGACCCAGTACTTC. This codes for CASSHNFNPGLASPETQYF.

The genes are TRBV2 and TRBJ1-2, with D unresolved. V gave up 6 bases and J gave up 2 bases, with 4 bases separating them. This CDR3 is built from 11 residues. The germline V gene encodes CDR1 SNHLY and CDR2 FYNNEI. The CDR3 region is CASRINYGYTF. CDR3 DNA sequence: TGTGCCAGCAGAATAAACTATGGCTACACCTTC. Filled out from reference TRBV2 and TRBJ1-2, the complete variable domain reads EPEVTQTPSHQVTQMGQEVILRCVPISNHLYFYWYRQILGQKVEFLVSFYNNEISEKSEIFDDQFSVERPDGSNFTLKIRSTKLEDSAMYFCASRINYGYTFGSGTRLTVV.

The chain uses TRBV6-2 or TRBV6-3 and TRBJ2-7; no clear D. The V end was cut by 0 bases, the J end by 6 bases, with 6 bases between. Per the germline V gene, CDR1 is MNHEY and CDR2 is SVGEGT. This CDR3 is 12 amino acids long. The CDR3 loop reads CASSYSSVEQYF. Here the CDR3 DNA reads TGTGCCAGCAGTTACTCTTCCGTCGAGCAGTACTTC.

The chain joins TRBV7-9 to TRBJ1-1; weak D call: TRBD1 (6 bases). This CDR3 comprises 16 residues. Germline V gene sequence: CDR1 SEHNR, CDR2 FQNEAQ (reference sequence). V was clipped by 5 bases and J by 6 bases, with 22 bases between them. CDR3 sequence (DNA): TGTGCCAGCAGCGCAGACTCCGGGACAAGGGACGCTGAAGCTTTCTTT. Encoded protein: CASSADSGTRDAEAFF.

The V and J genes are TRBV7-3 and TRBJ2-2; TRBD2 matches 13 bases. The germline V gene has CDR1 SGHTA and CDR2 FQGTGA. Germline trimming cut 1 base from V and 0 bases from J; bases unmatched to any gene: 8. This CDR3 spans 20 amino acids. CDR3 residues: CASSLKVPGLAGSNTGELFF. As DNA, the CDR3 is TGTGCCAGCAGCTTAAAGGTCCCGGGACTAGCGGGGTCGAACACCGGGGAGCTGTTTTTT.

CDR3: CASSRPGTGVGTQYF. The CDR3 DNA reads as TGTGCCAGCAGCCGTCCCGGGACAGGGGTCGGGACCCAGTACTTC. This chain links TRBV7-2 with TRBJ2-5; 10 bases fit TRBD1. In germline, CDR1 is SGHTA, CDR2 FQGNSA. The CDR3 is 15 amino acids. The J segment lost 7 bases and the V segment lost 5 bases, leaving 10 bases of the junction unmatched.

The gene calls are TRBV7-9 and TRBJ1-1, with 7 nucleotides matching TRBD1. Germline lookup yields CDR1 SEHNR and CDR2 FQNEAQ (reference sequence). This CDR3 comprises 15 residues. V dropped 1 base and J dropped 1; count of bases not matched to a gene: 3. CDR3 region: CASSLDPGGNTEAFF. CDR3 nucleotides: TGTGCCAGCAGCTTAGACCCAGGGGGGAACACTGAAGCTTTCTTT.

The chain has TRBV5-1 and TRBJ2-1, with D perhaps TRBD2 (5 bases). The CDR3 spans 13 residues. Germline V gene data show CDR1 as SGHRS and CDR2 as YFSETQ. The V end was cut by 0 bases, the J end by 7 bases, with 8 bases between. CDR3 sequence (DNA): TGCGCCAGCAGCTTGGGAACGGGAAATGAGCAGTTCTTC. It is translated as CASSLGTGNEQFF.

The chain combines TRBV19 with TRBJ2-7, with 11 bases lining up with TRBD2. V was clipped by 3 bases and J by 0 bases; unmatched bases: 10. Germline V CDR1 and CDR2: LNHDA, SQIVND (reference sequence). The CDR3 consists of 18 residues. The CDR3 DNA reads TGTGCCAGTAGTATCCGACTAGCGGGAAATGGGAGCTCCTACGAGCAGTACTTC. Amino acids: CASSIRLAGNGSSYEQYF.

The chain recombines TRBV11-2 with TRBJ1-5, with 7 bases lining up with TRBD1. This CDR3 spans 15 amino acids. V trimming: 1 base; J trimming: 4 bases; junction bases outside the gene matches: 4. Per germline, CDR1 SGHAT and CDR2 FQNNGV. The chain's CDR3 is CASSLGDRANQPQHF. CDR3 in DNA: TGTGCCAGCAGCTTAGGAGACAGGGCTAATCAGCCCCAGCATTTT.

The chain joins TRBV7-3 to TRBJ2-5; D unclear. Trimming removed 2 bases at V and 2 bases at J, with 6 bases between. Germline V gene data show CDR1 as SGHTA and CDR2 as FQGTGA. The CDR3 totals 13 residues. CDR3 sequence (DNA): TGTGCCAGCAGCTTAGTGTTTCAAGAGACCCAGTACTTC. It specifies CASSLVFQETQYF. Looking up the rest from reference TRBV7-3 and TRBJ2-5 gives the full variable domain: GAGVSQTPSNKVTEKGKYVELRCDPISGHTALYWYRQSLGQGPEFLIYFQGTGAADDSGLPNDRFFAVRPEGSVSTLKIQRTERGDSAVYLCASSLVFQETQYFGPGTRLLVL.

This clone was found a few times. The chain couples TRBV30 to TRBJ1-5, with TRBD1 matching 7 bases. The J segment lost 9 bases and the V segment lost 8 bases, leaving 16 bases of the junction unmatched. The germline V gene has CDR1 GTSNPN and CDR2 SVGIG (reference sequence). The CDR3 length is 14 residues. The CDR3 is CAGATGIPGWPQHF. For the CDR3, the DNA is TGTGCCGGCGCGACAGGGATCCCCGGTTGGCCCCAGCATTTT.

This rearrangement joins TRBV7-8 to TRBJ2-1; the match to TRBD2 covers 10 bases. V was pared by 2 bases and J by 6 bases, with 4 bases of the junction left unmatched. Germline V gene sequence: CDR1 SGHVS, CDR2 FQNEAQ. The CDR3 extends over 15 amino acids. The CDR3 region has the DNA TGTGCCAGCAGCTTACCAGCGGGGGGGCCCAATGAGCAGTTCTTC. Translation: CASSLPAGGPNEQFF.

This rearrangement joins TRBV18 to TRBJ2-4, with no clear D. V lost 5 bases, J lost 7 bases, and 15 bases lay in between. CDR1 KGHSH and CDR2 LQKENI come from the germline V gene. This CDR3 has 14 residues. This CDR3 is CASSESVSWNIQYF. DNA of the CDR3: TGTGCCAGCTCAGAGTCTGTCAGCTGGAACATTCAGTACTTC.

The CDR3 coding sequence is TGTGCCAGCAGCGTAGCTCTTTGGGGGGAGGTCACAGATACGCAGTATTTT. Translation: CASSVALWGEVTDTQYF. The chain uses TRBV9 and TRBJ2-3; D might be TRBD2 (6 bases). Germline loops: CDR1 SGDLS, CDR2 YYNGEE. Between the trimmed V and J ends, which lost 0 bases and 2 bases, there was a span of 16 bases. The CDR3 runs to 17 residues.

This chain uses TRBV3-1 (or the pseudogene TRBV3-2) with TRBJ1-1; D gene unclear. The CDR3 covers 13 residues. Germline CDR1 and CDR2: LGHDT and YNNKEL (reference sequence). V lost 4 bases and J 4 bases, leaving 10 bases between the germline ends. CDR3 nucleotides: TGTGCCAGCAGCCGCAAGGGAGGCACTGAAGCTTTCTTT. Translation gives CASSRKGGTEAFF.

The chain links TRBV5-1 to TRBJ2-5; weak D call: TRBD1 (6 bases). This CDR3 contains 13 residues. The germline V gene has CDR1 SGHRS and CDR2 YFSETQ. Trimming took 4 bases from V and 5 from J, leaving 12 bases between them. The CDR3 DNA reads TGCGCCAGCAGCCTACAGGGATCGGAGACCCAGTACTTC. This translates into CASSLQGSETQYF.

The V gene is TRBV12-5, the J gene TRBJ2-7, with D hard to call. Looked up from germline, CDR1 is LGHNT and CDR2 is FRNRAP. V was clipped by 5 bases and J by 4 bases, with 12 bases between them. The CDR3 consists of 13 residues. CDR3 in DNA: TGTGCTAGTGGTCTCCCGATGGGGTACGAGCAGTACTTC. It specifies CASGLPMGYEQYF.

V is TRBV2 and J is TRBJ2-7; 8 nucleotides align to TRBD2. The CDR3 spans 14 residues. The germline V gene has CDR1 SNHLY and CDR2 FYNNEI. The J segment lost 2 bases and the V segment lost 4 bases, leaving 4 bases of the junction unmatched. The CDR3 DNA reads as TGTGCCAGCAGTGTCACTAGCGGTGCCTACGAGCAGTACTTC. As protein: CASSVTSGAYEQYF.